Sequencing of this TCR beta chain was carried out in a study of PD-1 blockade in classical Hodgkin lymphoma. Study-wide background: Once every 2 weeks, patients received intravenous nivolumab at 3 mg/kg.

TCRdb keeps only in-frame clones here, not all; method: immunoSEQ multiplex PCR. The data hold 110,000 or so clones, with roughly 89% observed a single time. General study results and limits: CD4+ TCR diversity rose significantly by C4D1, and CD8+ TCR diversity did not. Initiation of nivolumab under 1 year after ASCT led to exclusion of patients.

A remark on this clone: Its antigen is as yet unknown.

Time point reported: cycle 4 day 1 (C4D1), after six to seven weeks of nivolumab. Each patient relapsed following autologous stem cell transplantation, and prior brentuximab vedotin exposure differed. Responses achieved at best were complete response, partial response or progressive disease. CDR3 size: 14 residues. Looked up from germline, CDR1 is SNHLY and CDR2 is FYNNEI. After removal of 4 bases from V and 4 bases from J, the junction contained 3 bases not matched to a gene. Sequenced material: peripheral blood mononuclear cells (PBMCs), taken before the fourth cycle of nivolumab. This clonotype originated in a human donor with classical Hodgkin lymphoma. V usage is TRBV2 and J usage is TRBJ2-1; 8 bases line up with TRBD1. As DNA, the CDR3 is TGTGCCAGCAGTGTACAGGGGGGATACAATGAGCAGTTCTTC. Residues: CASSVQGGYNEQFF.